The sequence of this TCR beta chain was determined in a study of T cell repertoires in cytomegalovirus infection. Study-wide background: CMV epitopes, recently identified HLA-C-restricted and well-studied HLA-B-restricted, were used. Matching HLA type, along with CMV infection, was indicated by public TCR beta signatures. Study results and limitations: Of the TCR beta families, the public ones yielded a cumulative frequency that identified carriers of CMV plus the relevant HLA. HLA-C-restricted CMV-specific TCR beta clonotypes were dominant in the ex vivo response.

A few counts support this clonotype. Its antigen remains unidentified. Each CDR3 protein gets one entry after TCRdb re-called the reads with MiXCR. The sample holds around 430,000 distinct CDR3 sequences, about 39% seen once. The germline gives CDR1 SGHVS, CDR2 FNYEAQ. This CDR3 comprises 17 residues. Trimming cost V 7 bases and J 0 bases, with 21 bases left between them. The sequencing here drew on cultured PBMCs, taken from culture after CMV antigen stimulation. The receptor was derived from a human donor in good health (CMV status not recorded). Some clones in this sample may be carry-over from other donors' samples. V usage is TRBV7-6 and J usage is TRBJ1-1; no firm D call. The CDR3 loop reads CASNPEPGNHMNTEAFF. The CDR3 DNA reads as TGTGCCAGCAACCCGGAGCCTGGGAATCATATGAACACTGAAGCTTTCTTT.